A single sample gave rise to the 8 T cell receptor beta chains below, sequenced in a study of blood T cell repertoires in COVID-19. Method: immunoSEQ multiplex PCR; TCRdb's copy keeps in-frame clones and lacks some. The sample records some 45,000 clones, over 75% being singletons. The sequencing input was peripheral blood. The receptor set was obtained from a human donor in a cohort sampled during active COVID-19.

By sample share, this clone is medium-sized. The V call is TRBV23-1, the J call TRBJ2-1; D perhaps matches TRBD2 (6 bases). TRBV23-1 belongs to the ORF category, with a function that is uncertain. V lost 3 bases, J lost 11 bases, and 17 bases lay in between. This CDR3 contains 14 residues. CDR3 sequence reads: CASSHLGTEEKQFF. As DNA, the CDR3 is TGCGCCAGCAGTCACCTCGGGACTGAGGAGAAGCAGTTCTTC.

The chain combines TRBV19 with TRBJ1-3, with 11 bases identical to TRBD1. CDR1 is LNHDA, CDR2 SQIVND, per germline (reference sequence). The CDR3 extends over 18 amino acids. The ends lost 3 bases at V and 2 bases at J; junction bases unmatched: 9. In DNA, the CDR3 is TGTGCCAGTAGTATCCGGGACAGGGGGAGTCTGACTGGAAACACCATATATTTT. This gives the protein CASSIRDRGSLTGNTIYF.

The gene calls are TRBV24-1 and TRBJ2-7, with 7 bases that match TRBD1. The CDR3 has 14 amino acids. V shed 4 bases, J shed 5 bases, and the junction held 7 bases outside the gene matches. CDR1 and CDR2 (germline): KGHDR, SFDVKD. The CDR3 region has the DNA TGTGCCACCAGTGAGGCGACAGGGCCCAACGAGCAGTACTTC. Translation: CATSEATGPNEQYF.

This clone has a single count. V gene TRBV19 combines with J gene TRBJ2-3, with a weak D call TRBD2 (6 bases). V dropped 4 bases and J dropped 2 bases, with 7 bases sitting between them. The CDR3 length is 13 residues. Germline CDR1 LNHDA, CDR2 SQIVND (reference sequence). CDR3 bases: TGTGCCAGTAGTACGGGACTCACAGATACGCAGTATTTT. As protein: CASSTGLTDTQYF.

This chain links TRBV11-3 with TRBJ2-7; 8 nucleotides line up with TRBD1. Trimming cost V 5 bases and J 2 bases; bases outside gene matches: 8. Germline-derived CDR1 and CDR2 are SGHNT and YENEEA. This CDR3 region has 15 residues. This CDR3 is CASSLITGGAYEQYF. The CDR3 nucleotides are TGTGCCAGCAGCCTCATAACAGGGGGTGCCTACGAGCAGTACTTC.

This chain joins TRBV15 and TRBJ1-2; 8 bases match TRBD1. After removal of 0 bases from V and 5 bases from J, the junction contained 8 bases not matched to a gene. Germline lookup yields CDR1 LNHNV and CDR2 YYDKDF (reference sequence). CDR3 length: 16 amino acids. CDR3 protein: CATSRDQGAEGYGYTF. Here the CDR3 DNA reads TGTGCCACCAGCAGAGATCAGGGGGCGGAAGGGTATGGCTACACCTTC.

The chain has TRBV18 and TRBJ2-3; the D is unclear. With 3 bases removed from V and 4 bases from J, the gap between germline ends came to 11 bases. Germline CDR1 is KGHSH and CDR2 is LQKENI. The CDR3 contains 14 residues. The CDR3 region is CASSPPGSSDTQYF. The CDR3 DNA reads TGTGCCAGCTCACCCCCGGGTAGCTCAGATACGCAGTATTTT.

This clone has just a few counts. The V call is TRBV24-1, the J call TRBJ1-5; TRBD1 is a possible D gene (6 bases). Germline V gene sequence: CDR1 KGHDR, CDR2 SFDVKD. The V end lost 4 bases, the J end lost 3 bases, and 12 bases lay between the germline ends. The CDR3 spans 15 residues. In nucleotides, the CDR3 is TGTGCCACCAGTGACCCGGACAGCTACAATCAGCCCCAGCATTTT. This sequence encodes CATSDPDSYNQPQHF.